Sequencing of this T cell receptor beta chain was carried out in a study of spatial heterogeneity in lung cancer. Findings and limits, study-wide: The appearance of ubiquitous expanded tumor TCRs in blood was greater at resection than follow-up.

The time point here: sample taken at primary tumor resection. Sequencing of whole RNA from tumor, nontumor lung or frozen PBMC involved no sorting. Samples were obtained from approximately 76 donors, all untreated early-stage non-small cell lung cancer patients. This CDR3 contains 14 residues. Trimming stripped 7 bases from V and 3 bases from J, with 15 bases between. CDR1 SGHRS and CDR2 YFSETQ come from the germline V gene. The study tagged each TCR cDNA molecule with a unique molecular identifier. TCRdb analysed the 5' RACE reads with MiXCR anew, one entry per CDR3 protein. Of about 95,000 distinct CDR3 sequences listed, approximately 8.9% are singletons. As for this clonotype: Its antigen is unknown.

Here the sequenced sample was PBMCs, taken at surgery. This clonotype was obtained from a male donor with early-stage non-small cell lung cancer. The rearrangement uses TRBV5-1 and TRBJ2-3; TRBD2 might be the D (5 bases). In nucleotides, the CDR3 is TGCGCCAGCGGGCAGATCGAGGGAACAGATACGCAGTATTTT. Amino acid sequence: CASGQIEGTDTQYF.